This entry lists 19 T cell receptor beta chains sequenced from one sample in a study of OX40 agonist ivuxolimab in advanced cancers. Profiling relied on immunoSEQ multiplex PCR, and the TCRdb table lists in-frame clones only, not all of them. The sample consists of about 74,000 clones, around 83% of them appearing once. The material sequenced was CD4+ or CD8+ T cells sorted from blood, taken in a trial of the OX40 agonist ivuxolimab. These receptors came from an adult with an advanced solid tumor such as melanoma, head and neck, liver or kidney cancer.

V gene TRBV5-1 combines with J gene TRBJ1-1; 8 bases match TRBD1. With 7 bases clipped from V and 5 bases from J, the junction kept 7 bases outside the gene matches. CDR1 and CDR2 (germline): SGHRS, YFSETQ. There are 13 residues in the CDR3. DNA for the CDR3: TGCGCCAGCGTCGGACAGGGTGAAACTGAAGCTTTCTTT. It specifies CASVGQGETEAFF.

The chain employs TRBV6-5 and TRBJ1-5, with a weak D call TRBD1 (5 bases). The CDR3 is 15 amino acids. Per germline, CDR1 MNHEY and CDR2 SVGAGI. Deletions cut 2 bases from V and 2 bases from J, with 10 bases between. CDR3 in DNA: TGTGCCAGCAGTTACAGGGGAGGGGGCAATCAGCCCCAGCATTTT. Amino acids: CASSYRGGGNQPQHF.

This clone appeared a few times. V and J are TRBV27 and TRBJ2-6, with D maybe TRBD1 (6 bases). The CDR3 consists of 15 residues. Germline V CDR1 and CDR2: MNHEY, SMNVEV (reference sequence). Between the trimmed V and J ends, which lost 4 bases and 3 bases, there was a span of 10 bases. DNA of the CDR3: TGTGCCAGCAGTTCCCAGGGGTATGGGGCCAACGTCCTGACTTTC. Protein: CASSSQGYGANVLTF.

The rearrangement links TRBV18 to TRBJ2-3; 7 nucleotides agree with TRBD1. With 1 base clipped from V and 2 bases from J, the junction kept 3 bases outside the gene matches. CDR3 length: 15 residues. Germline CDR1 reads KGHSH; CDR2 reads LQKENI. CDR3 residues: CASSPRDRVTDTQYF. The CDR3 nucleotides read TGTGCCAGCTCACCACGCGACAGGGTCACAGATACGCAGTATTTT.

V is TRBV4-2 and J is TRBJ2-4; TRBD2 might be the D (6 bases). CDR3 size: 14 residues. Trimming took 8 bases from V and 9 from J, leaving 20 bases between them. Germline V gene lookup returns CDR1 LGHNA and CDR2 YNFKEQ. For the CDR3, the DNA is TGTGCCAGCTCTCTCTCCTCCGGGACTCTCATTCAGTACTTC. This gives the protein CASSLSSGTLIQYF.

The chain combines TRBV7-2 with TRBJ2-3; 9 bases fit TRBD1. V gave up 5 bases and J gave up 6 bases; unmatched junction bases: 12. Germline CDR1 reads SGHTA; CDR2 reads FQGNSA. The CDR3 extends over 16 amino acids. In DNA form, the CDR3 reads TGTGCCAGCAGCCGAAACAGGGGGCGACTGGCCGATACGCAGTATTTT. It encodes CASSRNRGRLADTQYF. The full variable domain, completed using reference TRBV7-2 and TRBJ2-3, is GAGVSQSPSNKVTEKGKDVELRCDPISGHTALYWYRQSLGQGLEFLIYFQGNSAPDKSGLPSDRFSAERTGGSVSTLTIQRTQQEDSAVYLCASSRNRGRLADTQYFGPGTRLTVL.

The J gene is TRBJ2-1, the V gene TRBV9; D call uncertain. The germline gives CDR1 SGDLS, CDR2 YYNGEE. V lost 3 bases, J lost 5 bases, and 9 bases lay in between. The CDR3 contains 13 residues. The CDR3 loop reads CASSETGNNEQFF. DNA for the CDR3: TGTGCCAGCAGCGAAACGGGTAACAATGAGCAGTTCTTC.

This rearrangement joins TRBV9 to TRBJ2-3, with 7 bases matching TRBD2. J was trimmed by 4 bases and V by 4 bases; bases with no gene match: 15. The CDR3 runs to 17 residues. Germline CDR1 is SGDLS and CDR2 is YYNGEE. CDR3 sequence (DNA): TGTGCCAGCAGCCCTATGAGGGGTCGCGGGAGCTCAGATACGCAGTATTTT. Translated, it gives CASSPMRGRGSSDTQYF.

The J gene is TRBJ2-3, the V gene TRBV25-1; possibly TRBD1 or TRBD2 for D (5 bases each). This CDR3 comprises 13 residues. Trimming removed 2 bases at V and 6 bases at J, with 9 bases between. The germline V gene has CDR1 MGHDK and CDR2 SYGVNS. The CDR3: CASSELGEDTQYF. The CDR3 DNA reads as TGTGCCAGCAGTGAACTAGGGGAGGATACGCAGTATTTT.

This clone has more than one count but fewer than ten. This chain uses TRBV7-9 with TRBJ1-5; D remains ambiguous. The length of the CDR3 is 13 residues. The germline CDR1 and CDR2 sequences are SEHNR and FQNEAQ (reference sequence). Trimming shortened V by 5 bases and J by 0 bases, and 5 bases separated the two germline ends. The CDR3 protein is CASSQDSNQPQHF. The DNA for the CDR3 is TGTGCCAGCAGCCAAGATAGCAATCAGCCCCAGCATTTT.

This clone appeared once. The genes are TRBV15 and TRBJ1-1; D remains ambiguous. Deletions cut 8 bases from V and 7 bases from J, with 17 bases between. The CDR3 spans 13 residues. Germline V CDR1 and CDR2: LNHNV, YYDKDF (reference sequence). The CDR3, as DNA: TGTGCCACCCCAAACCTAAGCAAGGATGAAGCTTTCTTT. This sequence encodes CATPNLSKDEAFF.

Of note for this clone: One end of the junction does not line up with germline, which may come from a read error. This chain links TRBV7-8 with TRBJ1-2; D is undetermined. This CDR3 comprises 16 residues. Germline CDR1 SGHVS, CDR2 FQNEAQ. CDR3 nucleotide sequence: TGTGTCAGCAGCTACAACGACCGAGGGCGTCACTATGGCTACACCTTC. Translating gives CVSSYNDRGRHYGYTF.

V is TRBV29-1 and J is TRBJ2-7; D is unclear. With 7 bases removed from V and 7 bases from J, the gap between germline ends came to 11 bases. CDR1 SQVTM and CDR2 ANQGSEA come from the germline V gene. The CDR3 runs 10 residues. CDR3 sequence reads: CSAQEGEQYF. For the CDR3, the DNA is TGCAGCGCACAAGAAGGGGAGCAGTACTTC.

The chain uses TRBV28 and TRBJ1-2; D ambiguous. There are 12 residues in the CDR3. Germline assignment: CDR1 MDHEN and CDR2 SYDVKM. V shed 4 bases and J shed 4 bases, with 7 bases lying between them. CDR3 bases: TGTGCCAGCAGTTCACACAGCTATGGCTACACCTTC. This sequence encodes CASSSHSYGYTF.

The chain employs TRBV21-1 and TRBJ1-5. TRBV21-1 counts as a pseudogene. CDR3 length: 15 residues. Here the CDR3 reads CASSKELRGHQPQHF. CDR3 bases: TGTGCCAGCAGCAAAGAATTGAGGGGCCATCAGCCCCAGCATTTT.

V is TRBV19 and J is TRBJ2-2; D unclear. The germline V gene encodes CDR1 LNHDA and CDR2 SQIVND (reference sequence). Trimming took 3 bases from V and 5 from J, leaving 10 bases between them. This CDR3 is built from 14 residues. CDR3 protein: CASSIYQDTGELFF. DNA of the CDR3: TGTGCCAGTAGTATTTACCAAGATACCGGGGAGCTGTTTTTT.

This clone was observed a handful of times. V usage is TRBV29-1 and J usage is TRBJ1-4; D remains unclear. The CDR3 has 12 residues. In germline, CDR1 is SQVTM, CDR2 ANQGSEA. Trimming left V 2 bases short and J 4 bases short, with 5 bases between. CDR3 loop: CSVEPRNEKLFF. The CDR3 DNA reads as TGCAGCGTTGAACCACGTAATGAAAAACTGTTTTTT.

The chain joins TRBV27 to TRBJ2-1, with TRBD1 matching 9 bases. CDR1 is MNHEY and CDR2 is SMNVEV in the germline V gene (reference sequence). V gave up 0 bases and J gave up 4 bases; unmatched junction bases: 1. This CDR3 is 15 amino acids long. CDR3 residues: CASSLSDRGYNEQFF. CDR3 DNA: TGTGCCAGCAGTTTATCGGACAGGGGATACAATGAGCAGTTCTTC.

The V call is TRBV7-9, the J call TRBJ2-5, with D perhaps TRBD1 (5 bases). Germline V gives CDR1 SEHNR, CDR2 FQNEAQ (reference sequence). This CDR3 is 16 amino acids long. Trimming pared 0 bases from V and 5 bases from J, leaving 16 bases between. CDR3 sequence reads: CASSLATGSFGETQYF. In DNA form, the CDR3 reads TGTGCCAGCAGCTTAGCCACAGGCAGCTTCGGGGAGACCCAGTACTTC.